This entry features one T cell receptor (beta chain) sequence. No antigen is known for it. This CDR3 spans 16 amino acids. V shed 5 bases and J 5 bases; nucleotides not matched to a gene: 8. Germline V gene sequence: CDR1 SGHAT, CDR2 FQNNGV. The data originate from a study of OX40 agonist ivuxolimab in advanced cancers. Method: immunoSEQ multiplex PCR; TCRdb's copy keeps in-frame clones and lacks some. The data show just over 90,000 clones, roughly nine tenths seen once. Study-wide results and caveats: More expanded clones were found, on average, in CD8+ than in CD4+ T cells. Clonal expansion was seen in CD4+ and CD8+ blood T cells by week 6 at 0.1 to 3.0 mg/kg. Patients with a partial response at 0.1-3.0 mg/kg had among the lowest clonal expansion.

The source is an adult with an advanced solid tumor such as melanoma, head and neck, liver or kidney cancer. The chain is built from TRBV11-2 and TRBJ2-5; TRBD2 aligns across 13 bases. This material consisted of CD4+ or CD8+ T cells sorted from blood, taken in a trial of the OX40 agonist ivuxolimab. The CDR3 sequence is CASSPGTSGVRETQYF. The CDR3 coding sequence is TGTGCCAGCAGCCCCGGGACTAGCGGGGTCCGGGAGACCCAGTACTTC. The complete variable domain, with remaining parts taken from reference TRBV11-2 and TRBJ2-5, reads EAGVAQSPRYKIIEKRQSVAFWCNPISGHATLYWYQQILGQGPKLLIQFQNNGVVDDSQLPKDRFSAERLKGVDSTLKIQPAKLEDSAVYLCASSPGTSGVRETQYFGPGTRLLVL.